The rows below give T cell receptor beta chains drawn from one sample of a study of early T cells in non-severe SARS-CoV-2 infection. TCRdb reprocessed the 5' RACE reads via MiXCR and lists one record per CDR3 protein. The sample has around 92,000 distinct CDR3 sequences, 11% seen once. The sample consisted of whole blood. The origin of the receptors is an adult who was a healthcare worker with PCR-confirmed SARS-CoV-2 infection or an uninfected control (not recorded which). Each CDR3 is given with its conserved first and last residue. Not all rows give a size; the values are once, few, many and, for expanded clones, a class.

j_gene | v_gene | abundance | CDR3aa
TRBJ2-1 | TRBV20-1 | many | CSARRLAGGSEQFF
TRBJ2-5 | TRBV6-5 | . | CASSRAGGPKETQYF
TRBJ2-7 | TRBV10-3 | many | CAISDSYEQYF
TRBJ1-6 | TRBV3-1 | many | CASSQDFGRSSYNSPLHF
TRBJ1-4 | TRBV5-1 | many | CASSLVAATNEKLFF
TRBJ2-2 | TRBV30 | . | CAWSVSGAEAGELFF
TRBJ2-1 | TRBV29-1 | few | CSVQGTSFLGEQFF
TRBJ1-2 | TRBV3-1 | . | CASSHGGYGYTF
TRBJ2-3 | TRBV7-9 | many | CASSLAGSADTQYF
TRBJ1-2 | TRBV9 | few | CASSPQDYGYTF
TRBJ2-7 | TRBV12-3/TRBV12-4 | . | CASSFGGDEQYF
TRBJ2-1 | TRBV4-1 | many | CASRGVQGYEQFF
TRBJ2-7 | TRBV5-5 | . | CASSLKQQVGYEQYF
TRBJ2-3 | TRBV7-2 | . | CASSFEFGDTQYF
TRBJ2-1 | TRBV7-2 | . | CASSSRVPSGGFEQFF
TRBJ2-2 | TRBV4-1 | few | CASSRDGLAGGRTGELFF
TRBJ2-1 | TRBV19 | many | CASSISYNEQFF
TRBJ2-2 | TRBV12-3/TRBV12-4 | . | CASSFVRTLNTGELFF
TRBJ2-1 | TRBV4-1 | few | CASSLSNENEQFF
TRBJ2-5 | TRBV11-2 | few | CASSLITGGPQETQYF
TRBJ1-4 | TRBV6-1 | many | CASSGGINEKLFF
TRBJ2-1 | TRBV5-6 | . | CASSYPGTAYNEQFF
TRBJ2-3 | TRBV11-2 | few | CASSLQLGTQYF
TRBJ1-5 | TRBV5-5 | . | CASSVGQGVQVQPQHF
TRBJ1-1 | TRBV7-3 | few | CASSLSAGGTEAFF
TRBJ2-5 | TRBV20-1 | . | CSARDQASGQETQYF
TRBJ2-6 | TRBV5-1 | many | CASSLGAGDVLTF
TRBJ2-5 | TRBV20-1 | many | CSASWAGHSRGETQYF
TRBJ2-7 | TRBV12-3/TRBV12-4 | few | CASSFGGNSYEQYF
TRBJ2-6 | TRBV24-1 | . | CATSVTGANVLTF
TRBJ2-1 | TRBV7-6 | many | CASSLATGISSYNEQFF
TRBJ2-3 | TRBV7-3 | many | CASSSPPTDTQYF
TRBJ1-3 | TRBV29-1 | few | CSASRSGNTIYF
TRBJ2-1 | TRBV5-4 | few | CASSLDPGNEQFF
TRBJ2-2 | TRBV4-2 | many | CASSQRAGTPNTGELFF
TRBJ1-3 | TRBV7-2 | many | CASRLGGLGNTIYF
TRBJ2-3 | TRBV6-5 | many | CASSFIRRTDTQYF
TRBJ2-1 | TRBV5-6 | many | CASSDYNEQFF
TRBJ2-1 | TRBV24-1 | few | CATSGGQGSYNEQFF
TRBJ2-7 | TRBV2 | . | CASRRGQTYEQYF
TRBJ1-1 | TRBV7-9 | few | CASSSMGTGEGEAFF
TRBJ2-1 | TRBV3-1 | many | CASSQVLGWDNEQFF
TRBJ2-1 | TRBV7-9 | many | CASSLKGGLANEQFF
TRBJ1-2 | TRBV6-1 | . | CASRGRTEYGYTF
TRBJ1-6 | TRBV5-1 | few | CASSPRPQGESPLHF
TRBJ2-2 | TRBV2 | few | CASRVGTANTGELFF
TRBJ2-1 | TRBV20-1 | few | CSARDRRFSYNEQFF